The 11 T cell receptor beta chains listed next were all sequenced from one sample in a study of neurological immune-mediated disorders. TCRdb re-derived calls from the 5' RACE reads in MiXCR, one entry per CDR3 protein. The sample carries about 74,000 distinct CDR3 sequences, 5.2% recorded once. Sequenced input: PBMCs. The receptors were sampled from a man aged 18 to 29 with multiple sclerosis.

This clonotype was found many times. CDR3 sequence (DNA): TGTGCCAGCAGTTCTCAAGAAGGATCCTACGAGCAGTACTTC. It specifies CASSSQEGSYEQYF. The V call is TRBV12-3 or TRBV12-4, the J call TRBJ2-7; D is unclear. This CDR3 has 14 amino acids. The ends were cut back, 4 bases at V and 1 base at J, with 11 bases in the middle.

The chain couples TRBV6-6 to TRBJ2-7; D is perhaps TRBD1 (6 bases). The CDR3 covers 15 residues. V was cut by 0 bases and J by 3 bases, with 12 bases left in between. The germline CDR1 and CDR2 sequences are MNHNY and SVGAGI (reference sequence). The CDR3 region is CASSYSRGILYEQYF. CDR3 DNA: TGTGCCAGCAGTTACTCGAGGGGGATTCTCTACGAGCAGTACTTC.

This clonotype was detected ten times or more. The V and J genes are TRBV7-2 and TRBJ1-4; no clear D. CDR1 is SGHTA and CDR2 is FQGNSA in the germline V gene. The CDR3 spans 15 residues. Trimming shortened V by 3 bases and J by 0 bases, and 8 bases separated the two germline ends. The CDR3 DNA reads TGTGCCAGCAGCTTTCGTGCGGCAACTAATGAAAAACTGTTTTTT. Protein: CASSFRAATNEKLFF.

This clonotype has a count of ten or more. This rearrangement joins TRBV7-6 to TRBJ2-1; 8 bases are a match to TRBD2. With 1 base clipped from V and 7 bases from J, the junction kept 12 bases outside the gene matches. The CDR3 covers 17 residues. Germline lookup yields CDR1 SGHVS and CDR2 FNYEAQ. CDR3 bases: TGTGCCAGCAGCTTAGACTTCAAGAGCGGGAGATCGAATGAGCAGTTCTTC. Its protein product is CASSLDFKSGRSNEQFF.

Ten or more counts support this clonotype. The chain joins TRBV9 to TRBJ2-5; 8 bases are shared with TRBD2. The CDR3 sequence is 15 residues long. The junction had 6 bases not matched to a gene; V was cut back by 4 bases and J by 1 base. CDR1 and CDR2 from the germline V gene are SGDLS and YYNGEE. The CDR3 spells CASSPRGLAQETQYF. The CDR3 nucleotides are TGTGCCAGCAGCCCGAGAGGACTAGCCCAAGAGACCCAGTACTTC.

This clonotype occurred many times. This chain joins TRBV20-1 and TRBJ1-2; a weak D match, TRBD1 (5 bases). V was pared by 7 bases and J by 4 bases, with 10 bases between. Germline CDR1 reads DFQATT; CDR2 reads SNEGSKA (reference sequence). This CDR3 has 11 amino acids. Here the CDR3 DNA reads TGCAGTGGAGGGGCGGGCTATGGCTACACCTTC. The encoded protein is CSGGAGYGYTF.

Comments on this clonotype: Given a much more abundant clone one base away, this may be a read error. The rearrangement links TRBV20-1 to TRBJ2-3; D is undetermined. The germline gives CDR1 DFQATT, CDR2 SNEGSKA (reference sequence). Trimming removed 3 bases from V and 0 bases from J, with 10 bases in between. The CDR3 runs 14 residues. The CDR3 sequence is CSASRTISTDTQYF. CDR3 nucleotides: TGCAGTGCTAGCAGGACCATTAGCACAGATACGCAGTATTTT.

This clonotype was detected ten times or more. The rearrangement links TRBV6-4 to TRBJ2-1; D is perhaps TRBD2 (6 bases). Trimming took 5 bases from V and 6 from J, leaving 14 bases between them. Looked up from germline, CDR1 is MRHNA and CDR2 is SNTAGT. The CDR3 consists of 14 residues. In DNA form, the CDR3 reads TGTGCCAGCAGTCCGGGACTTGAACTCAATGAGCAGTTCTTC. Encoded protein: CASSPGLELNEQFF.

This clonotype showed up many times. DNA of the CDR3: TGTGCCGCGGCCTCCACCTACAATGAGCAGTTCTTC. Its translation: CAAASTYNEQFF. The chain links TRBV6-5 to TRBJ2-1; D not certain. The CDR3 runs to 12 residues. Trimming cost V 11 bases and J 2 bases, with 10 bases left between them. Germline V gene sequence: CDR1 MNHEY, CDR2 SVGAGI.

This clonotype has a count of ten or more. The chain links TRBV29-1 to TRBJ1-1; TRBD1 matches 7 bases. J was trimmed by 5 bases and V by 3 bases; bases with no gene match: 6. Germline-derived CDR1 and CDR2 are SQVTM and ANQGSEA. The CDR3 sequence is 13 residues long. CDR3 in DNA: TGCAGCGTTGACAGGGGGTTGGAGACTGAAGCTTTCTTT. It encodes CSVDRGLETEAFF.

About this clonotype: It is unclear where the CDR3 begins or ends on the DNA, so no DNA is shown, and the CDR3 is as TCRdb lists it. The chain is built from TRBV5-1 and TRBJ2-3; TRBD2, the D gene given by the table, was not confirmed from the DNA. Germline V lookup: CDR1 SGHRS, CDR2 YFSETQ. The CDR3 is 22 residues long, ends included. CDR3 region: CASSFYICSASLGSGFGDTQYF.